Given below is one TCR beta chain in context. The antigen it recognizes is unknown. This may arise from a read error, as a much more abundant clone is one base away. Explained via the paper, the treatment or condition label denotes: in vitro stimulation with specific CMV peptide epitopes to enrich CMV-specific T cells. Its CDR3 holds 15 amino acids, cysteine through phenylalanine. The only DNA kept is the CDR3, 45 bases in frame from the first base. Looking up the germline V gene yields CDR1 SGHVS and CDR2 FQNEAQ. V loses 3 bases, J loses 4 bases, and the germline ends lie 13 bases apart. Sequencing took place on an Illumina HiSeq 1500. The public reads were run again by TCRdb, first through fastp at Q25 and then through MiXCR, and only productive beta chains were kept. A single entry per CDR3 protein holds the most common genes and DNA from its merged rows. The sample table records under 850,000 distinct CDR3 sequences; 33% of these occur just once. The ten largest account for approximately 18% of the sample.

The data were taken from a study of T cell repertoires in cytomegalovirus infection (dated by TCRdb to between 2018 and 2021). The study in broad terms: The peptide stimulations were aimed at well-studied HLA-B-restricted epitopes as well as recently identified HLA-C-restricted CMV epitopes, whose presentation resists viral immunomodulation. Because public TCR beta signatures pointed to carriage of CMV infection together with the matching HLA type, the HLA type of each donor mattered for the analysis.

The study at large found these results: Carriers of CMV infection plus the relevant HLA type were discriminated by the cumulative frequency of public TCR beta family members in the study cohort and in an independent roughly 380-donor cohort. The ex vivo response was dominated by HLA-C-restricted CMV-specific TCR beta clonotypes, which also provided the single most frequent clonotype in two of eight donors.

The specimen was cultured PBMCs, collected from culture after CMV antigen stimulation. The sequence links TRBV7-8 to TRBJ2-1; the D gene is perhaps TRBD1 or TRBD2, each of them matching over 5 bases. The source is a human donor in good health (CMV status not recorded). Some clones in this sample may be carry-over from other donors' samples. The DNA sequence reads TGTGCCAGCAGCTTCGAGGGGACCACGTACAATGAGCAGTTCTTC. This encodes CASSFEGTTYNEQFF.